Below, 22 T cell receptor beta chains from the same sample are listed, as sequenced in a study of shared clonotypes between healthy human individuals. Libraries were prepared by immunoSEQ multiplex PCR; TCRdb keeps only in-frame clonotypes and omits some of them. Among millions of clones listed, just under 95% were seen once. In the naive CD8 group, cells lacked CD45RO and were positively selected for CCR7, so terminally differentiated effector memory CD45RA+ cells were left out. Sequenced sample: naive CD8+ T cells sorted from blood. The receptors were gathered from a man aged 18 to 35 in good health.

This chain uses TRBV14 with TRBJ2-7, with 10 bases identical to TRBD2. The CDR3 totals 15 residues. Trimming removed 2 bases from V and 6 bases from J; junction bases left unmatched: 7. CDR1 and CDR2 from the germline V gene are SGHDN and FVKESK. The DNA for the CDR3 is TGTGCCAGCAGCCAACTAGCGGGAGTAAAAGGCGAGCAGTACTTC. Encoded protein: CASSQLAGVKGEQYF.

CDR3: CASSKEGGGYTF. The CDR3 bases are TGTGCCAGCAGTAAGGAGGGGGGAGGCTACACCTTC. The rearrangement links TRBV27 to TRBJ1-2, with D possibly being TRBD1 (6 bases). This CDR3 spans 12 amino acids. CDR1 is MNHEY and CDR2 is SMNVEV in the germline V gene (reference sequence). The V and J ends lost 5 bases and 8 bases respectively, with 12 bases between them.

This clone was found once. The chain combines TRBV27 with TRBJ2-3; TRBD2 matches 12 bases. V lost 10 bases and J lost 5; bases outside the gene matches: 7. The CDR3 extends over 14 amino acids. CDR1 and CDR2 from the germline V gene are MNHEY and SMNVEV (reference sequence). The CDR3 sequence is CAIRLAGVVDTQYF. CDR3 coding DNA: TGTGCCATCCGACTAGCGGGAGTTGTAGATACGCAGTATTTT.

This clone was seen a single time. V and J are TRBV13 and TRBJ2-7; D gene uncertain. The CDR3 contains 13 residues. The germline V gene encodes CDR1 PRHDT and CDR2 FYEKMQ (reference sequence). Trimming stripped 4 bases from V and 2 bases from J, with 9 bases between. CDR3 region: CASSSQSAYEQYF. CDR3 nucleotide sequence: TGTGCCAGCAGCTCCCAGTCTGCCTACGAGCAGTACTTC. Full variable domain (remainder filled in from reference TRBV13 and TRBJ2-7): AAGVIQSPRHLIKEKRETATLKCYPIPRHDTVYWYQQGPGQDPQFLISFYEKMQSDKGSIPDRFSAQQFSDYHSELNMSSLELGDSALYFCASSSQSAYEQYFGPGTRLTVT.

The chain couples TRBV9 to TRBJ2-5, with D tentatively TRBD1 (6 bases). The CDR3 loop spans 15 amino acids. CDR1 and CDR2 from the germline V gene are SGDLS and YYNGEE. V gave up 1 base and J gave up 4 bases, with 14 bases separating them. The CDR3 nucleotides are TGTGCCAGCAGCGTAACAGGGTTATCAGGAGAGACCCAGTACTTC. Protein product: CASSVTGLSGETQYF.

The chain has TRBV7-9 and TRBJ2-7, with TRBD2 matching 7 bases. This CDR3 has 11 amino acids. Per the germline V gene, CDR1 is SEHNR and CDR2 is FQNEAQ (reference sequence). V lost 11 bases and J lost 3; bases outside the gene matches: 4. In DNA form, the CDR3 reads TGTGCCTACGCGGGGGACTACGAGCAGTACTTC. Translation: CAYAGDYEQYF.

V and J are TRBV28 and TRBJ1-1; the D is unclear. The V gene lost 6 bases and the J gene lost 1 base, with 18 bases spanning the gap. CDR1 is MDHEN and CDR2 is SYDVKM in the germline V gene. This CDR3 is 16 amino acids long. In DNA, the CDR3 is TGTGCCAGCAGGAAAGGGTTTATCAGTTCGAACACTGAAGCTTTCTTT. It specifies CASRKGFISSNTEAFF.

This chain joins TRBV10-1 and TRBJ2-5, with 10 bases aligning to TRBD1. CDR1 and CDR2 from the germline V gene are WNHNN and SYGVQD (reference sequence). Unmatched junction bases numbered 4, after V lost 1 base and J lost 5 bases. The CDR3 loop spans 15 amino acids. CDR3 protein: CASSEFRDRGETQYF. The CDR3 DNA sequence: TGCGCCAGCAGTGAGTTCCGGGACAGGGGCGAGACCCAGTACTTC.

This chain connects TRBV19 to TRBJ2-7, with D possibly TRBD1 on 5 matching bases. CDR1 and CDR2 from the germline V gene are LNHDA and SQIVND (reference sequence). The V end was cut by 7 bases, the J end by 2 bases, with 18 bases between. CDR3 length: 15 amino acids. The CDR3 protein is CASTPSPGPAYEQYF. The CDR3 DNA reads TGTGCCAGTACCCCAAGTCCAGGGCCAGCCTACGAGCAGTACTTC.

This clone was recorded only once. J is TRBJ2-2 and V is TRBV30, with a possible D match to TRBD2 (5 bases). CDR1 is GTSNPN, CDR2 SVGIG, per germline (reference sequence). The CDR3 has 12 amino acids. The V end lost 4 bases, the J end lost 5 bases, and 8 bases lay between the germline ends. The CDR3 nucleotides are TGTGCCTGGAATGTAGCGACCGGGGAGCTGTTTTTT. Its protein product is CAWNVATGELFF.

CDR3 in DNA: TGCGCCAGCAGCCAGGGACAGTCTTCCTTCTTGAATGAAAAACTGTTTTTT. Translation: CASSQGQSSFLNEKLFF. This sequence joins TRBV4-1 and TRBJ1-4; TRBD1 matches 7 bases. The junction had 12 bases not matched to a gene; V was cut back by 3 bases and J by 5 bases. Germline V lookup: CDR1 MGHRA, CDR2 YSYEKL. The CDR3 totals 17 residues.

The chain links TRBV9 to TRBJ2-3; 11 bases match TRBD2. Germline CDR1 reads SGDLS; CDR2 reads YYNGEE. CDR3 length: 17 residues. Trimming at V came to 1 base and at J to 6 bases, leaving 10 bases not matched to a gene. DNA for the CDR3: TGTGCCAGCAGCGTACCTCAACTAGCGGGAGTAATCGATACGCAGTATTTT. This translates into CASSVPQLAGVIDTQYF.

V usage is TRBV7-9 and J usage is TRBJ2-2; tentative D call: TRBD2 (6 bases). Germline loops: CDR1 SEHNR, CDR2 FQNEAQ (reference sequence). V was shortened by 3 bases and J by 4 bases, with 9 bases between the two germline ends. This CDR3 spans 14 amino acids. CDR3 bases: TGTGCCAGCAGCTTTGGAGGGGCCACCGGGGAGCTGTTTTTT. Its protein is CASSFGGATGELFF. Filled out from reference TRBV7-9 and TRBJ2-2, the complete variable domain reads DTGVSQNPRHKITKRGQNVTFRCDPISEHNRLYWYRQTLGQGPEFLTYFQNEAQLEKSRLLSDRFSAERPKGSFSTLEIQRTEQGDSAMYLCASSFGGATGELFFGEGSRLTVL.

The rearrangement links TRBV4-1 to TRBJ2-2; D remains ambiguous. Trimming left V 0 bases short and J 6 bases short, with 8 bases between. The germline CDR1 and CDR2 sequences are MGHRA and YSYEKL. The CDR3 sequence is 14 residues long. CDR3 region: CASSQDSLAGELFF. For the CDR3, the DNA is TGCGCCAGCAGCCAAGATAGTCTAGCCGGGGAGCTGTTTTTT.

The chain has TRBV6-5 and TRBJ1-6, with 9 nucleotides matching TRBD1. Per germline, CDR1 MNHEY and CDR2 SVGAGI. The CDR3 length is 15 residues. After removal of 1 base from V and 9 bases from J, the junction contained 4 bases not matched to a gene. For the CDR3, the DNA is TGTGCCAGCAGTTACTTCGGGACAGGGCCTTCACCCCTCCACTTT. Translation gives CASSYFGTGPSPLHF.

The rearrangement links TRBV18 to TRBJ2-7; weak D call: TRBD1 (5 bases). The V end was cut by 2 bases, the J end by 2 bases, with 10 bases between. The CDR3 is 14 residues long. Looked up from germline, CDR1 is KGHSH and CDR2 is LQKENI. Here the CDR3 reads CASSPVSGTYEQYF. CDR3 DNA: TGTGCCAGCTCACCAGTCTCAGGGACCTACGAGCAGTACTTC. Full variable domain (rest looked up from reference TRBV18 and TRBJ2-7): NAGVMQNPRHLVRRRGQEARLRCSPMKGHSHVYWYRQLPEEGLKFMVYLQKENIIDESGMPKERFSAEFPKEGPSILRIQQVVRGDSAAYFCASSPVSGTYEQYFGPGTRLTVT.

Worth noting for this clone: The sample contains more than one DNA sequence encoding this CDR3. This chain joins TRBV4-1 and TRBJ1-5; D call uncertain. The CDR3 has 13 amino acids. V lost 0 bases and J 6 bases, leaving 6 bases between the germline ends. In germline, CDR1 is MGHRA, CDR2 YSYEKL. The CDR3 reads CASSQDPGQPQHF. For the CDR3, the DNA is TGCGCCAGCAGCCAAGACCCCGGTCAGCCCCAGCATTTT.

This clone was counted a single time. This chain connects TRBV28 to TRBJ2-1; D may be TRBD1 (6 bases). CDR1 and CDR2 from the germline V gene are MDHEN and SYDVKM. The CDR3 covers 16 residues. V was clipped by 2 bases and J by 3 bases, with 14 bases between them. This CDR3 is CASSLLGQLNYNEQFF. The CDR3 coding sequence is TGTGCCAGCAGTTTACTCGGACAGCTCAACTACAATGAGCAGTTCTTC.

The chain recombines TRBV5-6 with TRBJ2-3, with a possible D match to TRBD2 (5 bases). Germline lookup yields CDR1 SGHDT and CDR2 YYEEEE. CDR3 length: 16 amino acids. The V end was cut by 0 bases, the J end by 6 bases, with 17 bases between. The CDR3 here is CASSLGLAMGSDTQYF. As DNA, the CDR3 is TGTGCCAGCAGCTTGGGGCTAGCCATGGGTTCGGATACGCAGTATTTT.

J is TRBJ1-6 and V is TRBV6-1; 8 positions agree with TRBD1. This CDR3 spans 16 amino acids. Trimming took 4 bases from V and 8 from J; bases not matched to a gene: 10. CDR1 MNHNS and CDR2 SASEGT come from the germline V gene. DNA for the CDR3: TGTGCCAGCAGTGCCTGGACAGGGAGAGGCGATTCACCCCTCCACTTT. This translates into CASSAWTGRGDSPLHF.

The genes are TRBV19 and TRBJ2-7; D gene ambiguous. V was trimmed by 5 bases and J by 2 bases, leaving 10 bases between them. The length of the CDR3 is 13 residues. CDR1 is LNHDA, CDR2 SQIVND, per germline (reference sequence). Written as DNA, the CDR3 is TGTGCCAGTAGTCCCCCAGAGACCTACGAGCAGTACTTC. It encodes CASSPPETYEQYF.

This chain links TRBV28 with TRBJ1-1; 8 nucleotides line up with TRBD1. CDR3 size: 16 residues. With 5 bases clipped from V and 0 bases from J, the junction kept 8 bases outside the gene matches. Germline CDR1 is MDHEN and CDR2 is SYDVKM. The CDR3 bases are TGTGCCAGCAGTCCGCGGACAGGGCGGATGAACACTGAAGCTTTCTTT. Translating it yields CASSPRTGRMNTEAFF.